The TCR beta chain described here comes from a study of beta chain features in type 1 diabetes. Of the isolated RNA, all was reverse transcribed, and so the sequenced material was expressed TCRB transcripts. Clones were read by immunoSEQ multiplex PCR, and TCRdb kept only the in-frame ones, dropping some. The table includes around 250,000 clones, about 25% detected once. Averaging roughly 120 mL, one heparinised blood draw came from each individual donor. Trimming left V 4 bases short and J 1 base short, with 19 bases between. The CDR3 sequence is 16 residues long. Germline V gives CDR1 SQVTM, CDR2 ANQGSEA. This clone was seen more than once but under ten times.

The chain joins TRBV29-1 to TRBJ2-5; D may be TRBD1 (5 bases). The TCR was taken from a man younger than 45 in good health. Sequences were obtained from central memory CD4+ T cells from blood. The CDR3 sequence is CSVAKTVSWGQETQYF. Here the CDR3 DNA reads TGCAGCGTTGCGAAGACAGTATCGTGGGGCCAAGAGACCCAGTACTTC.